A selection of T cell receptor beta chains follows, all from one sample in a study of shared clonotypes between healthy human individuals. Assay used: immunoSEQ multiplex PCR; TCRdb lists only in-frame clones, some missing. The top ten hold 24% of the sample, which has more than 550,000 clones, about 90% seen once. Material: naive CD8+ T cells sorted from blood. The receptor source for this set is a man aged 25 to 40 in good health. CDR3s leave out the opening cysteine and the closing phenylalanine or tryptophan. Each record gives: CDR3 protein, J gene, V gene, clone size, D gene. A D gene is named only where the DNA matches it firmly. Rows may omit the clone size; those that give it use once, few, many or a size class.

CDR3aa: ASSQVLAGEFYNEQF
j_gene: TRBJ2-1
v_gene: TRBV4-1
abundance: NA
d_gene: TRBD2

CDR3aa: ASSQLGSGVYYGYT
j_gene: TRBJ1-2
v_gene: TRBV6-6
abundance: NA
d_gene: NA

CDR3aa: ASSEAWRGPYEQY
j_gene: TRBJ2-7
v_gene: TRBV6-1
abundance: few
d_gene: NA

CDR3aa: ASSDGLAGGYTDTQY
j_gene: TRBJ2-3
v_gene: TRBV6-1
abundance: NA
d_gene: TRBD2

CDR3aa: ASSRNNEQF
j_gene: TRBJ2-1
v_gene: TRBV27
abundance: NA
d_gene: NA

CDR3aa: SVEGGSGYEQY
j_gene: TRBJ2-7
v_gene: TRBV29-1
abundance: NA
d_gene: NA

CDR3aa: ASSLSAGGGLVYEQY
j_gene: TRBJ2-7
v_gene: TRBV27
abundance: NA
d_gene: NA

CDR3aa: ASSPRPDTQY
j_gene: TRBJ2-3
v_gene: TRBV9
abundance: NA
d_gene: NA

CDR3aa: ASTGSSGANVLT
j_gene: TRBJ2-6
v_gene: TRBV2
abundance: NA
d_gene: NA

CDR3aa: ASSARTSGFQETQY
j_gene: TRBJ2-5
v_gene: TRBV9
abundance: NA
d_gene: TRBD2

CDR3aa: ASSPDGGFYEQY
j_gene: TRBJ2-7
v_gene: TRBV5-4
abundance: NA
d_gene: NA

CDR3aa: ASSLGALANEKLF
j_gene: TRBJ1-4
v_gene: TRBV28
abundance: NA
d_gene: NA

CDR3aa: ASSSRLAPDEQY
j_gene: TRBJ2-7
v_gene: TRBV11-3
abundance: NA
d_gene: TRBD2

CDR3aa: ASSLRQGMNTEAF
j_gene: TRBJ1-1
v_gene: TRBV5-1
abundance: once
d_gene: TRBD1

CDR3aa: ASSFERGRYNEQF
j_gene: TRBJ2-1
v_gene: TRBV7-9
abundance: NA
d_gene: TRBD2

CDR3aa: ASSLAGASYNEQF
j_gene: TRBJ2-1
v_gene: TRBV7-7
abundance: NA
d_gene: NA

CDR3aa: ASRFSYSSYNEQF
j_gene: TRBJ2-1
v_gene: TRBV19
abundance: NA
d_gene: NA

CDR3aa: SVEDRLNYGYT
j_gene: TRBJ1-2
v_gene: TRBV29-1
abundance: NA
d_gene: NA

CDR3aa: ASSSPAGVLPGEQY
j_gene: TRBJ2-7
v_gene: TRBV7-9
abundance: NA
d_gene: NA

CDR3aa: ASSLTGTNEQF
j_gene: TRBJ2-1
v_gene: TRBV2
abundance: NA
d_gene: TRBD1

CDR3aa: SAGRENTEAF
j_gene: TRBJ1-1
v_gene: TRBV29-1
abundance: once
d_gene: NA

CDR3aa: ASHPIRDRKYEQY
j_gene: TRBJ2-7
v_gene: TRBV6-5
abundance: once
d_gene: TRBD1

CDR3aa: ASSFDSPNTEAF
j_gene: TRBJ1-1
v_gene: TRBV11-2
abundance: NA
d_gene: NA

CDR3aa: AWSTGTSGNNEQF
j_gene: TRBJ2-1
v_gene: TRBV30
abundance: NA
d_gene: TRBD2

CDR3aa: ATRVSTTNEKLF
j_gene: TRBJ1-4
v_gene: TRBV10-3
abundance: NA
d_gene: NA

CDR3aa: ASSQDLDEQF
j_gene: TRBJ2-1
v_gene: TRBV4-1
abundance: NA
d_gene: NA

CDR3aa: ATSREGVTDTQY
j_gene: TRBJ2-3
v_gene: TRBV15
abundance: NA
d_gene: NA

CDR3aa: ASSESPGDKTSNNEQF
j_gene: TRBJ2-1
v_gene: TRBV25-1
abundance: NA
d_gene: NA

CDR3aa: ASSLGVNEQY
j_gene: TRBJ2-7
v_gene: TRBV19
abundance: NA
d_gene: NA

CDR3aa: ASRGEGPSYEQY
j_gene: TRBJ2-7
v_gene: TRBV27
abundance: NA
d_gene: TRBD2

CDR3aa: ASSQQETQY
j_gene: TRBJ2-5
v_gene: TRBV4-3
abundance: many
d_gene: NA

CDR3aa: ASRIRDLGNEQF
j_gene: TRBJ2-1
v_gene: TRBV5-4
abundance: NA
d_gene: NA

CDR3aa: SAHTENIQY
j_gene: TRBJ2-4
v_gene: TRBV20-1
abundance: NA
d_gene: NA

CDR3aa: ASSEPKLIGNFRGYT
j_gene: TRBJ1-2
v_gene: TRBV2
abundance: NA
d_gene: NA

CDR3aa: ASSLLGWRDEQY
j_gene: TRBJ2-7
v_gene: TRBV19
abundance: once
d_gene: NA

CDR3aa: ASSEVDRAFSYEQY
j_gene: TRBJ2-7
v_gene: TRBV6-1
abundance: NA
d_gene: TRBD1

CDR3aa: ASGLVGDRVIEQY
j_gene: TRBJ2-7
v_gene: TRBV12-5
abundance: NA
d_gene: TRBD1

CDR3aa: ASSLSREGLYNEQF
j_gene: TRBJ2-1
v_gene: TRBV7-8
abundance: NA
d_gene: TRBD2